Listed below are T cell receptor beta chains from one sample, sequenced in a study of T cells in localized non-small cell lung cancer. Profiling relied on immunoSEQ multiplex PCR, and the TCRdb table lists in-frame clones only, not all of them. Of more than 45,000 clones in the sample, 70% to 90% were seen once. This specimen was peripheral blood, taken before any cancer treatment. The receptors were gathered from a male donor aged 60 or older with stage III squamous cell lung carcinoma. Both conserved end residues are part of each CDR3. A D gene is named only where the DNA matches it firmly. Rows may omit the clone size; those that give it use once, few, many or a size class.

D gene | J gene | clone size | V gene | CDR3 protein | CDR3 DNA
NA | TRBJ2-1 | NA | TRBV11-1 | CASTPDRQKNEQFF | TGTGCCAGCACCCCCGACAGACAAAAGAATGAGCAGTTCTTC
NA | TRBJ1-6 | few | TRBV27 | CASAIRHNSPLHF | TGTGCCAGCGCCATACGACATAATTCACCCCTCCACTTT
NA | TRBJ1-3 | NA | TRBV5-1 | CASSVTGYDGNTIYF | TGCGCCAGCAGCGTCACAGGGTATGATGGAAACACCATATATTTT
TRBD1 | TRBJ1-1 | NA | TRBV19 | CASCSTGVTEAFF | TGTGCCAGTTGCTCGACAGGGGTCACTGAAGCTTTCTTT
NA | TRBJ1-2 | once | TRBV18 | CASSLGQSHYGYTF | TGTGCCAGCTCACTCGGACAGAGTCACTATGGCTACACCTTC
NA | TRBJ2-3 | NA | TRBV28 | CASRLNTDTQYF | TGTGCCAGCAGACTGAACACAGATACGCAGTATTTT
NA | TRBJ2-2 | once | TRBV6-1 | CASSVAQGSPNTGELFF | TGTGCCAGCAGTGTTGCCCAGGGGTCGCCCAACACCGGGGAGCTGTTTTTT
TRBD1 | TRBJ2-6 | NA | TRBV11-2 | CASSLTGVLGANVLTF | TGTGCCAGCAGCTTAACAGGGGTGCTTGGGGCCAACGTCCTGACTTTC
TRBD2 | TRBJ2-5 | NA | TRBV5-1 | CASSSGLAGEETQYF | TGCGCCAGCAGCTCGGGACTAGCGGGGGAAGAGACCCAGTACTTC
TRBD2 | TRBJ2-3 | NA | TRBV5-1 | CASSPGLAGASDTQYF | TGCGCCAGCAGCCCCGGACTAGCGGGAGCTTCAGATACGCAGTATTTT
NA | TRBJ2-6 | once | TRBV6-1 | CASSIDALGANVLTF | TGTGCCAGCAGTATCGACGCTCTGGGGGCCAACGTCCTGACTTTC
NA | TRBJ2-2 | once | TRBV25-1 | CASSDRERYTGELFF | TGTGCCAGCAGTGATCGGGAGCGGTACACCGGGGAGCTGTTTTTT
TRBD1 | TRBJ1-4 | many | TRBV5-8 | CASSPKPGQGREKLFF | TGTGCCAGCAGCCCTAAGCCGGGACAGGGTCGTGAAAAACTGTTTTTT
NA | TRBJ1-1 | few | TRBV6-6 | CASRASDRNTEAFF | TGTGCCAGCAGAGCTAGTGACAGGAACACTGAAGCTTTCTTT